The sequence of this T cell receptor beta chain was determined in a study of T cell clones after liver transplantation. Study as a whole: Immunosuppression withdrawal was tried within 2 years after liver transplantation in this trial. Draws occurred before transplant, before withdrawal, and after complete or failed withdrawal.

Whole-study findings and limits: Graft donor-reactive T cells may have migrated into the graft rather than being deleted.

Profiling relied on immunoSEQ multiplex PCR, and the TCRdb table lists in-frame clones only, not all of them. The sample lists about 70,000 clones, 80% occurring once. The V gene end was trimmed by 2 bases and the J gene end by 9 bases; junction bases not matched to a gene: 8. The CDR3 runs 15 residues. Germline V gives CDR1 SGHRS, CDR2 YFSETQ. For this clone: The antigen is not known.

This TCR was sampled from a human patient who received a liver transplant. Some T cells may have come from the graft donor. The starting material was CD4+ T cells from blood, obtained 12 months after liver transplant. This rearrangement joins TRBV5-1 to TRBJ2-1, with 10 bases aligning to TRBD2. The CDR3 sequence is CASSLKSGRAGEQFF. CDR3 bases: TGCGCCAGCAGCTTAAAAAGCGGGAGGGCGGGTGAGCAGTTCTTC.